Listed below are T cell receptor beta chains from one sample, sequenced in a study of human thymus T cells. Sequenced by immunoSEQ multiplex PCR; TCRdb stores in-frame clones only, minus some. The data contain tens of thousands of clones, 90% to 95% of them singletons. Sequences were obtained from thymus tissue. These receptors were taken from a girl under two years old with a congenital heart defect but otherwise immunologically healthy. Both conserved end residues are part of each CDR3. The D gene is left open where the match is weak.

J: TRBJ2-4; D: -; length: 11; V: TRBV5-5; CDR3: CASSSWDIQYF
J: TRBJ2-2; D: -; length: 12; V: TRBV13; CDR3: CASSLESGELFF
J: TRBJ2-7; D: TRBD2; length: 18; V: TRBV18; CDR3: CASSPPHPRAGGWHEQYF
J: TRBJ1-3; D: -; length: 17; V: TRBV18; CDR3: CASSRPYRGALGTTIYF
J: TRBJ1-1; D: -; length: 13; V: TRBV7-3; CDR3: CASSLGENTEAFF
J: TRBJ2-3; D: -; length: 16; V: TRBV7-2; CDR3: CASTPPPGTSTDTQYF
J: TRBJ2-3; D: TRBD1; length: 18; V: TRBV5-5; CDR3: CASSLRRTGTGKTDTQYF
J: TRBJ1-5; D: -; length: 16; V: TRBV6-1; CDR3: CASSEGGDPGNQPQHF
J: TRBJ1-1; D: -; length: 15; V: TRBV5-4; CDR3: CASSLGLEGYTEAFF
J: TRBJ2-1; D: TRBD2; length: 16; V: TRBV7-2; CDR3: CASSLGSREGRVEQFF
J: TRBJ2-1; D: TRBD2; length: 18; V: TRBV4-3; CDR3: CASSQIRLAGGGYNEQFF
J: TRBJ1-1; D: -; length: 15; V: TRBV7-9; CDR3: CASSRGGGRNTEAFF
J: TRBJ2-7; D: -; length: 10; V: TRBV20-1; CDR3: CSARWREQYF
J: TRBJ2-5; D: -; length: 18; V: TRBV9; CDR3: CASSVDQGPLREKETQYF
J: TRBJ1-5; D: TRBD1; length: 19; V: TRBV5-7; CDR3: CASSYRQGIRWGSHQPQHF
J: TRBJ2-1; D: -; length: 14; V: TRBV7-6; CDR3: CASSLDFQDNEQFF
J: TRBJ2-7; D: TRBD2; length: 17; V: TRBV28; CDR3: CASSFSGLAGEAYEQYF
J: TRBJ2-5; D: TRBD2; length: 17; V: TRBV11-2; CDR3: CASSLCPGTSSSETQYF
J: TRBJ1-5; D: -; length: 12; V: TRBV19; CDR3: CASSRVSQPQHF
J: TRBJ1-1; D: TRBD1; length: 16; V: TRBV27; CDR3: CASSQRTGESWTEAFF
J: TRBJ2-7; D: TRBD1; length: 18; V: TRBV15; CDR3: CATSSWTGGESNTYEQYF
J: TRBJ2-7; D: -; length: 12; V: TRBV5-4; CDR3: CASGLSPYEQYF
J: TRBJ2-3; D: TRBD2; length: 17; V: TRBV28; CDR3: CASSPQLGGREADTQYF
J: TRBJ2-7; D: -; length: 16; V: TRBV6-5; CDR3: CASSYSTRTRAYEQYF
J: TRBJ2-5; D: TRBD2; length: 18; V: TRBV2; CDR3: CASSEGTSGRTGGETQYF
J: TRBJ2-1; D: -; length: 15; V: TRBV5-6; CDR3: CASSLVRRAYNEQFF
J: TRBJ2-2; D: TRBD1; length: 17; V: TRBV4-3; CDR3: CASSQVKQGVGVRELFF
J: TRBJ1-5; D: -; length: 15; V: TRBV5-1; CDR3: CASSQRQYSNQPQHF
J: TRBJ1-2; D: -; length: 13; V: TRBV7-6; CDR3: CASSPTRGPFRQF
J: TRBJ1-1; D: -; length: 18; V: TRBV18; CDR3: CASSPSRSLGAANTEAFF
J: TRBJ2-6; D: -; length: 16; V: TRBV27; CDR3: CASTVGGMEGANVLTF
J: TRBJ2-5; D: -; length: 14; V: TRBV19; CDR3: CASKMGGAQETQYF
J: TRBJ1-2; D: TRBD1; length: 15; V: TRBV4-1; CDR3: CASSQEGGGEYGYTF
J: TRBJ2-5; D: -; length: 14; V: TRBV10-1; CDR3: CASAGAGGQETQYF
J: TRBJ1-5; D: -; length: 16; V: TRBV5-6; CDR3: CASSLGKGDSNQPQHF
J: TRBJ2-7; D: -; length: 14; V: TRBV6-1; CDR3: CASSDTSGSYEQYF
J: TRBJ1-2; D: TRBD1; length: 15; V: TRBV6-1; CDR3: CASSDDGQEFLGYTF
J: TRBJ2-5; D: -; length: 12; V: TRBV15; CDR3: CATSRRTGPGYF
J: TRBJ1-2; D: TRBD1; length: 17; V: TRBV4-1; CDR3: CASSQPLPEQGIYGYTF
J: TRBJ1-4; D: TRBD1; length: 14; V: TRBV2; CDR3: CASDRTGHHEKLFF